This TCR beta chain was obtained from a study of CD8+CD57+ T cells in acquired aplastic anemia. TCR beta VDJ and CDR3 profiling used genomic DNA as template. MiXCR, run by TCRdb on the reads, gives a single entry per CDR3 protein. The table shows about 190,000 distinct CDR3 sequences, with 64% occurring only once. This clonotype has a count of ten or more. Trimming took 4 bases from V and 6 from J, leaving 3 bases between them. This CDR3 has 10 amino acids. The germline CDR1 and CDR2 sequences are WNHNN and SYGVQD (reference sequence). Input material: sorted CD4+, CD8+, or CD8+CD57+ T cells (not recorded which) from PBMCs. The chain recombines TRBV10-1 with TRBJ2-5; no clear D. This receptor was obtained from a human donor with severe aplastic anemia or a healthy control (not recorded which). CDR3: CASSGKTQYF. The DNA of the CDR3 is TGCGCCAGCAGTGGAAAGACCCAGTACTTC.